This T cell receptor beta chain originates from a study of cytomegalovirus exposure and HLA in healthy donors. Study in general: Falling in the Caucasian-associated ancestry cluster were 81% of under 450 genotyped donors. Study-level findings and limits: Reports indicate that TCR beta sequences accurately predicted the HLA-A and HLA-B alleles of most subjects. Analysis was carried out at a later point, and it linked a missense DCLRE1C variant to TCR beta V- and J-gene trimming.

This cohort consisted of healthy bone marrow donors. As to this clone: The antigen remains unidentified.

Vbeta (60) and Jbeta (13) primers were used in the PCR. Libraries were prepared by immunoSEQ multiplex PCR; TCRdb keeps only in-frame clonotypes and omits some of them. The sample holds roughly 200,000 clones, approximately 80% seen once. There are 16 residues in the CDR3. The trim removed 4 bases at V and 5 bases at J, leaving 8 bases unmatched. Germline values: CDR1 SGHRS, CDR2 YFSETQ. V usage is TRBV5-1 and J usage is TRBJ1-4, with 10 bases fitting TRBD1. The material sequenced was PBMCs. The sequence was collected from a female donor in good health and CMV-seronegative. CDR3 nucleotides: TGCGCCAGCAGCAGAACAGGACAGGGGGGGAATGAAAAACTGTTTTTT. It codes for CASSRTGQGGNEKLFF.